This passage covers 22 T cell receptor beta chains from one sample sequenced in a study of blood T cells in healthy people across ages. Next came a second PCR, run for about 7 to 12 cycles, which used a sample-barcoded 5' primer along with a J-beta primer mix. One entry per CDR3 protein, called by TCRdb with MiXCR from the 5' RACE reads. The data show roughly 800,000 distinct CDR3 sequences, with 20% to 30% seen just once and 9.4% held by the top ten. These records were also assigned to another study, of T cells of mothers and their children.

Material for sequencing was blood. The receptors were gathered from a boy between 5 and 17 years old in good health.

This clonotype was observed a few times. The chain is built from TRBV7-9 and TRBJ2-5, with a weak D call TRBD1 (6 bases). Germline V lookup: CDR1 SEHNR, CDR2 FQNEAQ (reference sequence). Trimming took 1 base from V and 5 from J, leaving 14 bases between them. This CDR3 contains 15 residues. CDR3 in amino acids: CASSLGPGESETQYF. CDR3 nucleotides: TGTGCCAGCAGCTTAGGACCAGGGGAGTCGGAGACCCAGTACTTC.

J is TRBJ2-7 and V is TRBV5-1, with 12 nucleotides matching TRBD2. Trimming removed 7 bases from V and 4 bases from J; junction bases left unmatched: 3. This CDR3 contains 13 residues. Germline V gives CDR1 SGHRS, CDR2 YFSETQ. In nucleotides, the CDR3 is TGCGCCAGCCGACTAGCGGGAGTATACGAGCAGTACTTC. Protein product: CASRLAGVYEQYF.

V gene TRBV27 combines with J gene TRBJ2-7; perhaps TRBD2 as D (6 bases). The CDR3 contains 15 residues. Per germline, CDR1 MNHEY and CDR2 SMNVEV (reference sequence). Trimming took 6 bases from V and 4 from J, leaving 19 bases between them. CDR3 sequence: CASRDPRGKGYEQYF. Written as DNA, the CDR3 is TGTGCCAGCAGAGACCCTCGGGGGAAGGGATACGAGCAGTACTTC.

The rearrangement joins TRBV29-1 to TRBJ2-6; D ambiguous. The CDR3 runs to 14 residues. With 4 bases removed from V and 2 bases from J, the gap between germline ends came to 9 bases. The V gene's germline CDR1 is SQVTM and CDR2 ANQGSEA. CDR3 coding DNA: TGCAGCGTTGTTTTGGAGACTGGGGCCAACGTCCTGACTTTC. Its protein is CSVVLETGANVLTF.

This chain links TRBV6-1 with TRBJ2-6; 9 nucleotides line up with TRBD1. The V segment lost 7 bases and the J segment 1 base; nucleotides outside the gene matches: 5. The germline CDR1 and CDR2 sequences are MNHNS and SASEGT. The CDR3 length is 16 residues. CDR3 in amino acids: CASKRQGVSGANVLTF. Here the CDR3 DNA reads TGTGCCAGCAAAAGACAGGGGGTGTCTGGGGCCAACGTCCTGACTTTC.

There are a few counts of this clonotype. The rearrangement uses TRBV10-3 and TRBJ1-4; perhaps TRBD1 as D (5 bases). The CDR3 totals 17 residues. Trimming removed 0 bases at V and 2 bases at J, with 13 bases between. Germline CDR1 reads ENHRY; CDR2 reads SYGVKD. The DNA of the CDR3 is TGTGCCATCAGTGAGTCGTCTGGGAAGGGGACTAATGAAAAACTGTTTTTT. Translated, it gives CAISESSGKGTNEKLFF.

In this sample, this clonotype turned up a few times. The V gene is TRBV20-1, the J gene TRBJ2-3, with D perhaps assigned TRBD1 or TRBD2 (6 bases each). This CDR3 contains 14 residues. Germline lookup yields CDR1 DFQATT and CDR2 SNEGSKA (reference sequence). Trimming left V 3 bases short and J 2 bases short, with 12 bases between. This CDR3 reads CSASGGPITDTQYF. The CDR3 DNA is TGCAGTGCTAGCGGGGGCCCTATCACAGATACGCAGTATTTT.

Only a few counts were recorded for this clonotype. CDR3 amino acids: CASSYSGSGSSGYEQYF. CDR3 DNA sequence: TGTGCCAGCAGTTACTCGGGGAGCGGGAGTTCGGGCTACGAGCAGTACTTC. This chain connects TRBV6-5 to TRBJ2-7, with TRBD2 identical over 8 bases. V lost 0 bases and J lost 3; bases outside the gene matches: 10. The germline CDR1 and CDR2 sequences are MNHEY and SVGAGI. The CDR3 runs to 17 residues.

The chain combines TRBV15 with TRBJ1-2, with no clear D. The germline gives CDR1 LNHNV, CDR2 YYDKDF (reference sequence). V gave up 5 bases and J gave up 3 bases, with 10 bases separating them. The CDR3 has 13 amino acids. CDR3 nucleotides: TGTGCCACCAGCTACGGGGTGGACTATGGCTACACCTTC. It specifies CATSYGVDYGYTF.

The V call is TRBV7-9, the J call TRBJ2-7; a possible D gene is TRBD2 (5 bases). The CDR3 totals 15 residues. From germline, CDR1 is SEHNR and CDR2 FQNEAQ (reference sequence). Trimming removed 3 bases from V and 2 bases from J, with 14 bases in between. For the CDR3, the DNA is TGTGCCAGCAGCTTCGGCCCTAGCCGAACCTACGAGCAGTACTTC. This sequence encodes CASSFGPSRTYEQYF.

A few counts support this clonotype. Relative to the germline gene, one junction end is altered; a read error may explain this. The CDR3 sequence: CASSWRGRLYEQYF. CDR3 DNA sequence: TGTGCCAGCAGTTGGCGCGGGAGGCTTTACGAGCAGTACTTT. V usage is TRBV28 and J usage is TRBJ2-7; 8 nucleotides agree with TRBD2. Germline V gene data show CDR1 as MDHEN and CDR2 as SYDVKM. The CDR3 length is 14 residues.

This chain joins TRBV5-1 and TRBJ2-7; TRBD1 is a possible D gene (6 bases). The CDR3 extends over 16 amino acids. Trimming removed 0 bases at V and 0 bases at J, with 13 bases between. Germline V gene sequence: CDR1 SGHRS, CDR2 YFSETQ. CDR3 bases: TGCGCCAGCAGCTTGGCCGAAGGGGGTGTCTCCTACGAGCAGTACTTC. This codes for CASSLAEGGVSYEQYF.

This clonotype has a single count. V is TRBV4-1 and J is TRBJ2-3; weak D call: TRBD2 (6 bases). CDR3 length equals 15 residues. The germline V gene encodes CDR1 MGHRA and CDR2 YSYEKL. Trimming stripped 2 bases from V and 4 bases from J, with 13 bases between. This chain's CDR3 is CASSQIEAGPDTQYF. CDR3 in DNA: TGCGCCAGCAGCCAAATTGAGGCGGGACCAGATACGCAGTATTTT.

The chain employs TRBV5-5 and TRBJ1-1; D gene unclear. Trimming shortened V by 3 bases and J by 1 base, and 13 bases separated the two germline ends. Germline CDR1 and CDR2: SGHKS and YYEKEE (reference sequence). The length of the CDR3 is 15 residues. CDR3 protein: CASSSSSHSNTEAFF. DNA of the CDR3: TGTGCCAGCAGCTCAAGCTCCCATTCGAACACTGAAGCTTTCTTT.

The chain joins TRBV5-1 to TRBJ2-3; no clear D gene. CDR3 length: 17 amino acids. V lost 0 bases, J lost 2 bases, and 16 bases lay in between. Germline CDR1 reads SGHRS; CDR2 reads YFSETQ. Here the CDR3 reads CASSLGMAESNTDTQYF. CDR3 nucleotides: TGCGCCAGCAGCTTGGGGATGGCAGAGTCCAACACAGATACGCAGTATTTT. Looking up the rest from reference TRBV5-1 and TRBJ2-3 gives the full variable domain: KAGVTQTPRYLIKTRGQQVTLSCSPISGHRSVSWYQQTPGQGLQFLFEYFSETQRNKGNFPGRFSGRQFSNSRSEMNVSTLELGDSALYLCASSLGMAESNTDTQYFGPGTRLTVL.

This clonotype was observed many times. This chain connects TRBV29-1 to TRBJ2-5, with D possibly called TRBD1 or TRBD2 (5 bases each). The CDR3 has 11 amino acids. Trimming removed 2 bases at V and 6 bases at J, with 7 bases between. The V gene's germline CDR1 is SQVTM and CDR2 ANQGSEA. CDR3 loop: CSVEQGQTQYF. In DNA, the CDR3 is TGCAGCGTTGAACAGGGACAGACCCAGTACTTC.

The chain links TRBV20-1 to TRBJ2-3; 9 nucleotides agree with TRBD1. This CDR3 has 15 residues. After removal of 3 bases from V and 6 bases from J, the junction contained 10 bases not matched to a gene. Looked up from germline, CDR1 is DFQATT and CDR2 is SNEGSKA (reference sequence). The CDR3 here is CSARWDREVLDTQYF. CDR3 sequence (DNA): TGCAGTGCTAGGTGGGACAGGGAAGTTTTGGATACGCAGTATTTT.

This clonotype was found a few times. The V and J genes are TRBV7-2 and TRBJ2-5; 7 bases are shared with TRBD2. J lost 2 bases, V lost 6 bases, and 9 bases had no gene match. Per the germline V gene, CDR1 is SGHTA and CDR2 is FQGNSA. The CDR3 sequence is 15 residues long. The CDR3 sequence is CASSRGGGTQETQYF. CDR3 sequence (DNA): TGTGCCAGCAGTCGAGGCGGGGGAACTCAAGAGACCCAGTACTTC.

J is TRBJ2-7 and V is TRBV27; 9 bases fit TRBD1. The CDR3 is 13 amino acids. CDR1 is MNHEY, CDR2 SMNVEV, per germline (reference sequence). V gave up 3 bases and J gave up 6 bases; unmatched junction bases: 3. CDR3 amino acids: CASSFGTGTEQYF. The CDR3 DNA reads TGTGCCAGCAGTTTCGGGACAGGGACCGAGCAGTACTTC.

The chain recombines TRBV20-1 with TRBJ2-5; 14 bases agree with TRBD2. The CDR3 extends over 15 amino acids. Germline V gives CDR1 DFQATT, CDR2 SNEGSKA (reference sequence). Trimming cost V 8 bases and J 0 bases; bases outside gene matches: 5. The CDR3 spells CSSSGLAGDQETQYF. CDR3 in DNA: TGCAGTTCCTCGGGACTAGCGGGAGACCAAGAGACCCAGTACTTC.

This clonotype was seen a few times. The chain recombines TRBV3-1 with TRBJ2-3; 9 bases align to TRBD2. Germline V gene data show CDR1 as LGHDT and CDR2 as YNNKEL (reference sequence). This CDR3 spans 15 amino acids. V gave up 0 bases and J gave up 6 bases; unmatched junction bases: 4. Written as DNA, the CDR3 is TGTGCCAGCAGCCAAGAGCGGGGGGGCTGGGATACGCAGTATTTT. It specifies CASSQERGGWDTQYF.

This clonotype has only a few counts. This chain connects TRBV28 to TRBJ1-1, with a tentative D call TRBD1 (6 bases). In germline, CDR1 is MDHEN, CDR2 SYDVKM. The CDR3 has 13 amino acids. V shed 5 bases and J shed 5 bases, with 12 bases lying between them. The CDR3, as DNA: TGTGCCAGCAGTAAGGGGGGTGGGACTGAAGCTTTCTTT. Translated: CASSKGGGTEAFF.